Presented here are 4 T cell receptor beta chains from one specimen sequenced in a study of blood T cells in healthy people across ages. Primers used in a second PCR of about 6 to 11 cycles were a sample-barcoded 5' primer and a J-beta primer mix. TCRdb re-derived calls from the 5' RACE reads in MiXCR, one entry per CDR3 protein. The sample has roughly 800,000 distinct CDR3 sequences; 25% are singletons. These data are also associated with another study on T cells of mothers and their children.

Sequencing was performed on blood. These receptors were collected from a boy younger than 18 in good health.

This clonotype was detected only a few times. This chain uses TRBV14 with TRBJ2-2; D perhaps matches TRBD1 (6 bases). The CDR3 is made up of 16 amino acids. From germline, CDR1 is SGHDN and CDR2 FVKESK. Trimming removed 1 base from V and 5 bases from J, with 14 bases in between. The CDR3 protein is CASSQVLGTRTGELFF. The CDR3 nucleotides read TGTGCCAGCAGCCAAGTCCTAGGGACACGGACCGGGGAGCTGTTTTTT. The whole variable domain, remainder taken from reference TRBV14 and TRBJ2-2, is EAGVTQFPSHSVIEKGQTVTLRCDPISGHDNLYWYRRVMGKEIKFLLHFVKESKQDESGMPNNRFLAERTGGTYSTLKVQPAELEDSGVYFCASSQVLGTRTGELFFGEGSRLTVL.

Concerning this clonotype itself: Since no conserved phenylalanine or tryptophan closes the CDR3, a read error is the likely cause. This chain joins TRBV29-1 and TRBJ2-3, with D possibly TRBD2 on 7 matching bases. V was clipped by 7 bases and J by 3 bases, with 20 bases between them. The CDR3 has 15 amino acids. Germline CDR1 and CDR2: SQVTM and ANQGSEA. The CDR3 nucleotides read TGCAGCGCTTTCGGGGGGCGAAGTACGACAGATACGCAGTATCTT. As protein: CSAFGGRSTTDTQYL.

J is TRBJ2-5 and V is TRBV7-2; TRBD2 aligns across 10 bases. The J call may be faulty, since TRBJ2-1 better matches the DNA end. CDR1 is SGHTA, CDR2 FQGNSA, per germline. CDR3 length equals 16 residues. CDR3 nucleotides: TGTGCCAGCAGCTTAGTAGGCCTAGCGGGAGCTGTTGAGCAGTTCTTC. Protein: CASSLVGLAGAVEQFF.

The V and J genes are TRBV2 and TRBJ1-1; D is perhaps TRBD1 (5 bases). The CDR3 totals 13 residues. From germline, CDR1 is SNHLY and CDR2 FYNNEI. Trimming removed 10 bases from V and 2 bases from J, with 14 bases in between. The CDR3 here is CANRQRGNTEAFF. The CDR3 DNA is TGTGCCAACCGACAGCGGGGTAACACTGAAGCTTTCTTT.